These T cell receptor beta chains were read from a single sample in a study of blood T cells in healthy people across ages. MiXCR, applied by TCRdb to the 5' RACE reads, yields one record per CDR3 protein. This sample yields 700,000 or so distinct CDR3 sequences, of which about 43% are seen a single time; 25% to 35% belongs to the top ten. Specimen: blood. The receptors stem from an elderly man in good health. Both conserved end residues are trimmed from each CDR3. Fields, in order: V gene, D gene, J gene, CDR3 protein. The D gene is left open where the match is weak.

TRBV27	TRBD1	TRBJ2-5	ANSLNPTGAQETQY
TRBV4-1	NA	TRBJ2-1	ASSQEAGPAGEQF
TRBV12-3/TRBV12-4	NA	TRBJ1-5	ASSFPGQPQH
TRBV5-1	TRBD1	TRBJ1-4	ASSPQGAGEKLF
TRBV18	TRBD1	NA	ASSPGQAPNEQY
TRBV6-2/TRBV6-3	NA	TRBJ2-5	ASSPLGDEQY
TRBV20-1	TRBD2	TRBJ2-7	SALRLAGHYEQY
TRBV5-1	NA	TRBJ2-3	ASSLGREPPDTQY
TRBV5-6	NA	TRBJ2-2	ASSPGAGSTGELF
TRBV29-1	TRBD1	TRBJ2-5	SVVDRGVGETQY
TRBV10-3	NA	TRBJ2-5	AISALSGFEETQY
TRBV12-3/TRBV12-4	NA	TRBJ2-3	ASSIIGTDTQY
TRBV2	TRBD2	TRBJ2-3	ASSASASGRLVTQY
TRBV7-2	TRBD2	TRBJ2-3	ASSFSGGGDTQY
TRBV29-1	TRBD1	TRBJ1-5	SVAGQAKGQPQH
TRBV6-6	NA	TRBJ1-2	ASSRDRSNMRFGYT
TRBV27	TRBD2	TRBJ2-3	ASSGGVTSGTDTQY
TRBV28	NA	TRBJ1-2	ASTGHYGYT
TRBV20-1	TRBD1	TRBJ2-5	SARADRGRSQETQY
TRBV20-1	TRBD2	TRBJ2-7	SARGGTSARSCEQY
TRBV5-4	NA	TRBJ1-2	ASSLEVGGRHGYT
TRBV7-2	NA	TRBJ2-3	ASSSVGGSTDTQY
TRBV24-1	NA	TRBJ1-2	ATRDARTASGYT
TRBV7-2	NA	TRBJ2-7	ASSPIVSRRNEQY
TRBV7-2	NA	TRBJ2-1	ASSFNVEQF
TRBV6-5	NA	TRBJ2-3	ASRRSPLSDTQY